The following is a T cell receptor (beta chain) sequence with its context. The entry originates in a study of blood T cell repertoires in COVID-19. Study background: Samples of COVID-19 (acute and convalescent) were obtained from the United States, Italy and Spain. T cells, B-cell-depleted T cells, or PBMCs provided the cDNA or gDNA that served as material.

The CDR3 has 15 amino acids. The V gene lost 2 bases and the J gene lost 0 bases, with 7 bases spanning the gap. Germline CDR1 is SGHTA and CDR2 is FQGNSA. In the authors' methods: The assay estimated nucleated cells by amplifying reference gene primers. Assay used: immunoSEQ multiplex PCR; TCRdb lists only in-frame clones, some missing. The DNA gave D and trimming, while V, J and clone size come from that table. The profile shows about 210,000 clones, over 60% of them singletons. Sequencing was carried out using peripheral blood. This chain connects TRBV7-2 to TRBJ1-4; tentative D call: TRBD1 (5 bases). This sequence was found in a woman aged 70-85 years with acute or convalescent COVID-19. The CDR3 loop is CASSLQGTTNEKLFF. Written as DNA, the CDR3 is TGTGCCAGCAGCTTACAGGGAACAACTAATGAAAAACTGTTTTTT. Variable domain in full (rest from reference TRBV7-2 and TRBJ1-4): GAGVSQSPSNKVTEKGKDVELRCDPISGHTALYWYRQSLGQGLEFLIYFQGNSAPDKSGLPSDRFSAERTGGSVSTLTIQRTQQEDSAVYLCASSLQGTTNEKLFFGSGTQLSVL.